The 32 T cell receptor beta chains presented below share a single source sample, sequenced in a study of T cell changes during pregnancy in multiple sclerosis. TCRdb's copy holds only in-frame clones and misses some; the assay was immunoSEQ multiplex PCR. The table has under 25,000 clones, around four fifths seen once. Sequencing was performed on CD8+ T cells from peripheral blood mononuclear cells, taken in the first trimester of pregnancy. The receptors here all came from a female donor in good health, enrolled as a control in a pregnancy study.

The gene calls are TRBV15 and TRBJ1-6; D gene unclear. The CDR3 contains 14 residues. V was shortened by 6 bases and J by 3 bases, with 9 bases between the two germline ends. The germline CDR1 and CDR2 sequences are LNHNV and YYDKDF (reference sequence). The CDR3 DNA reads as TGTGCCACCAGAGGAGTGAACTATAATTCACCCCTCCACTTT. Encoded protein: CATRGVNYNSPLHF.

The chain joins TRBV5-6 to TRBJ2-7; perhaps TRBD1 as D (6 bases). The CDR3 extends over 16 amino acids. In germline, CDR1 is SGHDT, CDR2 YYEEEE. Trimming removed 0 bases at V and 3 bases at J, with 16 bases between. CDR3 nucleotides: TGTGCCAGCAGCTTGGGAGGCAGGACAGACTACTACGAGCAGTACTTC. Translated, it gives CASSLGGRTDYYEQYF.

The CDR3 reads CASSQRGQGNEKLFF. DNA for the CDR3: TGTGCCAGCAGCCAAAGGGGACAGGGGAATGAAAAACTGTTTTTT. The J gene is TRBJ1-4, the V gene TRBV7-8; TRBD1 matches at 10 bases. Germline trimming cut 5 bases from V and 5 bases from J; bases unmatched to any gene: 5. The CDR3 extends over 15 amino acids. The germline V gene encodes CDR1 SGHVS and CDR2 FQNEAQ.

This clone was seen more than once but under ten times. This chain joins TRBV6-1 and TRBJ2-3; no firm D call. The germline V gene encodes CDR1 MNHNS and CDR2 SASEGT. Trimming left V 0 bases short and J 5 bases short, with 6 bases between. CDR3 length: 13 amino acids. The CDR3 DNA sequence: TGTGCCAGCAGTGAAGCGGAGAGAGATACGCAGTATTTT. Protein: CASSEAERDTQYF.

The chain carries TRBV6-1 and TRBJ2-6, with D perhaps matching TRBD2 (6 bases). Germline CDR1 is MNHNS and CDR2 is SASEGT. This CDR3 is built from 15 residues. V dropped 4 bases and J dropped 0 bases, with 7 bases sitting between them. This chain's CDR3 is CASSAGSSGANVLTF. The CDR3 DNA reads as TGTGCCAGCAGTGCCGGGAGCTCTGGGGCCAACGTCCTGACTTTC.

This chain uses TRBV6-6 with TRBJ2-7; maybe TRBD2 (5 bases). Trimming shortened V by 8 bases and J by 6 bases, and 17 bases separated the two germline ends. Germline CDR1 reads MNHNY; CDR2 reads SVGAGI (reference sequence). The CDR3 spans 13 residues. The CDR3 here is CASQRYAGGEQYF. CDR3 coding DNA: TGTGCCAGCCAGCGGTACGCCGGAGGCGAGCAGTACTTC.

The J gene is TRBJ2-1, the V gene TRBV7-9; 10 bases line up with TRBD2. V dropped 5 bases and J dropped 10; count of bases not matched to a gene: 14. This CDR3 comprises 16 residues. In germline, CDR1 is SEHNR, CDR2 FQNEAQ (reference sequence). CDR3 nucleotide sequence: TGTGCCAGCAGCCTGGGCGGCCTAGCGGGAGCCAGGGAGCAGTTCTTC. Translation gives CASSLGGLAGAREQFF.

The gene calls are TRBV6-6 and TRBJ2-1; 10 bases fit TRBD2. Germline loops: CDR1 MNHNY, CDR2 SVGAGI (reference sequence). The CDR3 is 15 amino acids. With V trimmed by 5 bases and J by 7 bases, 8 bases remained unmatched. The CDR3 spells CASSRAGGPGNEQFF. CDR3 DNA: TGTGCCAGCAGTCGAGCGGGGGGGCCTGGGAATGAGCAGTTCTTC.

The V and J genes are TRBV2 and TRBJ1-6; maybe TRBD1 (6 bases). CDR1 SNHLY and CDR2 FYNNEI come from the germline V gene. V was shortened by 6 bases and J by 7 bases, with 19 bases between the two germline ends. This CDR3 is 16 amino acids long. The CDR3 bases are TGTGCCAGCAGACCCTACGGGGGGGCGAGAAATTCACCCCTCCACTTT. As protein: CASRPYGGARNSPLHF.

V is TRBV6-4 and J is TRBJ2-5; 9 bases align to TRBD2. The CDR3 has 14 residues. Per germline, CDR1 MRHNA and CDR2 SNTAGT. Trimming removed 5 bases from V and 5 bases from J; junction bases left unmatched: 6. CDR3 loop: CASSPSGEGETQYF. DNA for the CDR3: TGTGCCAGCAGTCCTAGCGGGGAGGGCGAGACCCAGTACTTC.

Only one count was recorded for this clone. This chain uses TRBV27 with TRBJ1-2; 12 nucleotides match TRBD1. Germline V lookup: CDR1 MNHEY, CDR2 SMNVEV (reference sequence). V trimming: 5 bases; J trimming: 3 bases; junction bases outside the gene matches: 4. The CDR3 sequence is 15 residues long. The CDR3 DNA reads as TGTGCCAGCAGTCCCTGGGACAGGGGGCACTATGGCTACACCTTC. Protein product: CASSPWDRGHYGYTF.

V and J are TRBV7-6 and TRBJ1-2; possible D gene TRBD1, 6 bases. V shed 5 bases and J shed 3 bases, with 16 bases lying between them. The CDR3 has 15 residues. CDR1 is SGHVS and CDR2 is FNYEAQ in the germline V gene. CDR3 DNA: TGTGCCAGCAGCGTAAAGGCAGGGGAGTACTATGGCTACACCTTC. It is translated as CASSVKAGEYYGYTF.

The sample holds one count of this clone. The chain couples TRBV6-1 to TRBJ1-5; D is undetermined. Germline CDR1 is MNHNS and CDR2 is SASEGT. CDR3 length: 13 amino acids. V was shortened by 6 bases and J by 1 base, with 7 bases between the two germline ends. The CDR3 loop reads CASSTWSNQPQHF. CDR3 sequence (DNA): TGTGCCAGCAGCACATGGAGCAATCAGCCCCAGCATTTT.

J is TRBJ2-5 and V is TRBV2; no clear D. V lost 3 bases and J 3 bases, leaving 8 bases between the germline ends. The CDR3 totals 13 residues. Germline CDR1 reads SNHLY; CDR2 reads FYNNEI. In DNA form, the CDR3 reads TGTGCCAGCAGTGATTTTTCGGAAGAGACCCAGTACTTC. It encodes CASSDFSEETQYF.

The chain joins TRBV7-9 to TRBJ2-7; 7 positions agree with TRBD2. The V segment lost 1 base and the J segment 2 bases; nucleotides outside the gene matches: 5. This CDR3 comprises 15 residues. From germline, CDR1 is SEHNR and CDR2 FQNEAQ (reference sequence). The CDR3 DNA is TGTGCCAGCAGCTTAGGCCCCGGGACTACCTACGAGCAGTACTTC. As protein: CASSLGPGTTYEQYF. Full variable domain (outside the CDR3, taken from reference TRBV7-9 and TRBJ2-7): DTGVSQNPRHKITKRGQNVTFRCDPISEHNRLYWYRQTLGQGPEFLTYFQNEAQLEKSRLLSDRFSAERPKGSFSTLEIQRTEQGDSAMYLCASSLGPGTTYEQYFGPGTRLTVT.

This clone was seen more than once but under ten times. The rearrangement joins TRBV6-4 to TRBJ2-1; 12 bases match TRBD1. Germline assignment: CDR1 MRHNA and CDR2 SNTAGT. Germline trimming cut 6 bases from V and 6 bases from J; bases unmatched to any gene: 6. The CDR3 is 15 amino acids. CDR3 amino acids: CASSAGQGAPNEQFF. The CDR3, as DNA: TGTGCCAGCAGCGCGGGACAGGGGGCGCCCAATGAGCAGTTCTTC.

This clone showed up just a few times. The chain joins TRBV14 to TRBJ1-1; maybe TRBD1 (6 bases). V shed 5 bases and J shed 1 base, with 14 bases lying between them. CDR1 and CDR2 (germline): SGHDN, FVKESK. The CDR3 is made up of 15 amino acids. CDR3 DNA: TGTGCCAGCAGCTTTCGGGACACCTGGAACACTGAAGCTTTCTTT. Protein sequence: CASSFRDTWNTEAFF.

The V gene is TRBV12-2, the J gene TRBJ2-2; no DNA check was done on the table's D call, TRBD1. TRBV12-2 is tagged as a pseudogene. The CDR3 is made up of 14 amino acids. Written as DNA, the CDR3 is TGTGCAAGTCGCTCGACAGGGGGAGAGGGGGAGCTGTTTTTT. The encoded protein is CASRSTGGEGELFF.

This clone was observed a few times. This chain links TRBV28 with TRBJ1-1, with D possibly matching TRBD1 (5 bases). CDR1 MDHEN and CDR2 SYDVKM come from the germline V gene. CDR3 length equals 13 residues. Trimming cost V 6 bases and J 5 bases, with 13 bases left between them. The CDR3 here is CASSPRGRTEAFF. The CDR3 bases are TGTGCCAGCAGCCCCCGGGGGAGGACTGAAGCTTTCTTT. Combining the CDR3 with reference TRBV28 and TRBJ1-1 gives the whole variable domain DVKVTQSSRYLVKRTGEKVFLECVQDMDHENMFWYRQDPGLGLRLIYFSYDVKMKEKGDIPEGYSVSREKKERFSLILESASTNQTSMYLCASSPRGRTEAFFGQGTRLTVV.

The rearrangement uses TRBV28 and TRBJ1-1; 7 bases map to TRBD1. CDR1 is MDHEN and CDR2 is SYDVKM in the germline V gene. This CDR3 region has 14 residues. After removal of 3 bases from V and 6 bases from J, the junction contained 7 bases not matched to a gene. CDR3 sequence reads: CASSFEGARAEAFF. CDR3 in DNA: TGTGCCAGCAGTTTTGAGGGGGCGAGGGCTGAAGCTTTCTTT. Using reference TRBV28 and TRBJ1-1 for the parts outside the CDR3, the full variable domain is DVKVTQSSRYLVKRTGEKVFLECVQDMDHENMFWYRQDPGLGLRLIYFSYDVKMKEKGDIPEGYSVSREKKERFSLILESASTNQTSMYLCASSFEGARAEAFFGQGTRLTVV.

The chain carries TRBV9 and TRBJ1-1, with D uncertain. Per germline, CDR1 SGDLS and CDR2 YYNGEE. V lost 0 bases and J 4 bases, leaving 7 bases between the germline ends. CDR3 length: 13 amino acids. CDR3 loop: CASSVGAATEAFF. CDR3 in DNA: TGTGCCAGCAGCGTAGGGGCAGCCACTGAAGCTTTCTTT.

J is TRBJ2-7 and V is TRBV4-1; the D gene is possibly TRBD1 (5 bases). Trimming stripped 4 bases from V and 3 bases from J, with 13 bases between. This CDR3 is built from 14 residues. CDR1 is MGHRA, CDR2 YSYEKL, per germline. The CDR3 region is CASSPNWGGYEQYF. The CDR3 bases are TGCGCCAGCAGCCCAAATTGGGGCGGCTACGAGCAGTACTTC.

The gene calls are TRBV29-1 and TRBJ2-7, with D maybe TRBD2 (6 bases). This CDR3 comprises 11 residues. Germline CDR1 reads SQVTM; CDR2 reads ANQGSEA. Trimming shortened V by 6 bases and J by 3 bases, and 9 bases separated the two germline ends. The CDR3 DNA is TGCAGCGTGAAGGGAGGCTACGAGCAGTACTTC. As protein: CSVKGGYEQYF.

This clone was seen a few times. The same CDR3 also results from other DNA sequences found in this sample. CDR3 in amino acids: CASSVRGTEAFF. The CDR3 coding sequence is TGTGCCAGCAGCGTTAGGGGCACTGAAGCTTTCTTT. The chain combines TRBV9 with TRBJ1-1; possible D gene TRBD1, 5 bases. CDR1 is SGDLS, CDR2 YYNGEE, per germline. The V and J ends lost 2 bases and 4 bases respectively, with 6 bases between them. The CDR3 extends over 12 amino acids.

The genes are TRBV11-2 and TRBJ1-1; 10 nucleotides match TRBD1. The CDR3 runs 15 residues. Trimming at V came to 5 bases and at J to 4 bases, leaving 7 bases not matched to a gene. From germline, CDR1 is SGHAT and CDR2 FQNNGV. DNA for the CDR3: TGTGCCAGCAGCACCCGGACAGGGGGTATCACTGAAGCTTTCTTT. This encodes CASSTRTGGITEAFF.

The sample holds one count of this clone. This chain uses TRBV5-6 with TRBJ2-1; the D gene is possibly TRBD1 (5 bases). The ends were cut back, 5 bases at V and 10 bases at J, with 22 bases in the middle. CDR1 and CDR2 (germline): SGHDT, YYEEEE. The CDR3 runs to 15 residues. The CDR3 loop is CASSPTLMSGQEQFF. DNA of the CDR3: TGTGCCAGCAGTCCTACTCTAATGTCAGGGCAGGAGCAGTTCTTC.

The CDR3 sequence is CASSLHGGQKSTDTQYF. The CDR3 DNA follows: TGTGCCAGCAGCTTGCACGGGGGGCAGAAAAGCACAGATACGCAGTATTTT. The chain has TRBV5-6 and TRBJ2-3, with a tentative D call TRBD2 (7 bases). V gave up 1 base and J gave up 0 bases, with 15 bases separating them. Germline CDR1 and CDR2: SGHDT and YYEEEE. The CDR3 consists of 17 residues.

The chain has TRBV9 and TRBJ2-7, with 10 bases identical to TRBD2. Looked up from germline, CDR1 is SGDLS and CDR2 is YYNGEE. The CDR3 consists of 16 residues. After removal of 0 bases from V and 2 bases from J, the junction contained 5 bases not matched to a gene. CDR3 coding DNA: TGTGCCAGCAGCGTAGAGGAGCGGGGGGGGACCTACGAGCAGTACTTC. This encodes CASSVEERGGTYEQYF.

The V gene is TRBV4-2, the J gene TRBJ1-3, with unresolved D. From germline, CDR1 is LGHNA and CDR2 YNFKEQ. V gave up 1 base and J gave up 4 bases, with 14 bases separating them. The CDR3 spans 16 residues. The CDR3 nucleotides are TGTGCCAGCAGCCAAGGAGACACACGTCCCGGAAACACCATATATTTT. This codes for CASSQGDTRPGNTIYF.

The chain combines TRBV25-1 with TRBJ2-4; weak D call: TRBD2 (6 bases). Deletions cut 7 bases from V and 5 bases from J, with 21 bases between. Germline-derived CDR1 and CDR2 are MGHDK and SYGVNS. The CDR3 runs to 16 residues. CDR3 coding DNA: TGTGCCAGCACCCGAAGGAGGGAGGATGGGGAAAACATTCAGTACTTC. Translated: CASTRRREDGENIQYF.

The chain has TRBV13 and TRBJ2-7, with D possibly TRBD1 on 5 matching bases. CDR1 is PRHDT, CDR2 FYEKMQ, per germline (reference sequence). The CDR3 is 13 residues long. V was pared by 9 bases and J by 0 bases, with 12 bases between. In DNA, the CDR3 is TGTGCCAGTAGGGGCCGAACCTCCTACGAGCAGTACTTC. It codes for CASRGRTSYEQYF.

The sample holds one count of this clone. The chain recombines TRBV7-8 with TRBJ1-5; D is undetermined. Germline loops: CDR1 SGHVS, CDR2 FQNEAQ. The CDR3 contains 18 residues. Deletions cut 1 base from V and 0 bases from J, with 16 bases between. DNA of the CDR3: TGTGCCAGCAGCTTAGGTGGCAGAATTTCTTATAGCAATCAGCCCCAGCATTTT. This translates into CASSLGGRISYSNQPQHF.